The 30 T cell receptor beta chains below all came from one sample that was sequenced in a study of OX40 agonist ivuxolimab in advanced cancers. Here immunoSEQ multiplex PCR was the method, and the copy in TCRdb shows in-frame clones only, minus some. This table holds some 50,000 clones, roughly 88% found once. The sequencing here drew on CD4+ or CD8+ T cells sorted from blood, taken in a trial of the OX40 agonist ivuxolimab. These receptors were taken from an adult with an advanced solid tumor such as melanoma, head and neck, liver or kidney cancer.

The rearrangement links TRBV11-2 to TRBJ2-2, with TRBD1 identical over 8 bases. CDR1 and CDR2 (germline): SGHAT, FQNNGV. J was trimmed by 4 bases and V by 6 bases; bases with no gene match: 10. The length of the CDR3 is 16 residues. The CDR3 coding sequence is TGTGCCAGCAGTCCTCTAGACAGGGGAAGCACCGGGGAGCTGTTTTTT. This gives the protein CASSPLDRGSTGELFF.

About this clone itself: Because the CDR3 is missing its conserved closing phenylalanine or tryptophan, this is likely a read error. Because the CDR3's place on the DNA is in doubt, the DNA is left out and the CDR3 is given as listed by TCRdb. V and J are TRBV5-5 and TRBJ1-1. Inclusive of both ends, the CDR3 amounts to 11 amino acids. Looked up from germline, CDR1 is SGHKS and CDR2 is YYEKEE (reference sequence). This CDR3 reads CASSFVLAFKI.

The chain has TRBV6-1 and TRBJ1-6, with 7 bases fitting TRBD1. The CDR3 consists of 16 residues. Germline-derived CDR1 and CDR2 are MNHNS and SASEGT. The J segment lost 7 bases and the V segment lost 6 bases, leaving 12 bases of the junction unmatched. The CDR3 DNA reads TGTGCCAGCAGAGAAAATTTAGGGGGCGGGAATTCACCCCTCCACTTT. Amino acids: CASRENLGGGNSPLHF.

This chain links TRBV30 with TRBJ1-2; D is uncertain. The germline V gene encodes CDR1 GTSNPN and CDR2 SVGIG (reference sequence). This CDR3 contains 14 residues. The V end lost 6 bases, the J end lost 8 bases, and 22 bases lay between the germline ends. The CDR3 DNA follows: TGTGCCTGCCACGTTCGAGGAAGTCAGGAGGGCTACACCTTC. This codes for CACHVRGSQEGYTF.

V is TRBV4-1 and J is TRBJ1-3; TRBD1 is a possible D gene (5 bases). The V end lost 2 bases, the J end lost 4 bases, and 12 bases lay between the germline ends. This CDR3 spans 15 amino acids. Germline assignment: CDR1 MGHRA and CDR2 YSYEKL. The CDR3 bases are TGCGCCAGCAGCCAACAACAGGACTCCGGAAACACCATATATTTT. It is translated as CASSQQQDSGNTIYF.

The table lists this clone with a few counts. The V gene is TRBV7-2, the J gene TRBJ2-7; D remains ambiguous. V was cut by 2 bases and J by 2 bases, with 7 bases left in between. The length of the CDR3 is 13 residues. The germline gives CDR1 SGHTA, CDR2 FQGNSA. CDR3 nucleotides: TGTGCCAGCAGCTTACGCTGGACCTACGAGCAGTACTTC. This codes for CASSLRWTYEQYF.

The chain recombines TRBV5-8 with TRBJ2-1, with a possible D match to TRBD2 (6 bases). V was pared by 0 bases and J by 6 bases, with 13 bases between. CDR3 length equals 15 residues. CDR1 SGHTS and CDR2 YDEGEE come from the germline V gene. As DNA, the CDR3 is TGTGCCAGCAGCTTGGGGGAGGCCCCTCCCAATGAGCAGTTCTTC. This codes for CASSLGEAPPNEQFF. Full variable domain (rest looked up from reference TRBV5-8 and TRBJ2-1): EAGVTQSPTHLIKTRGQQATLRCSPISGHTSVYWYQQALGLGLQFLLWYDEGEERNRGNFPPRFSGRQFPNYSSELNVNALELEDSALYLCASSLGEAPPNEQFFGPGTRLTVL.

DNA for the CDR3: TGTGCCAGCAGCACTGGTAGGGTTGATGAAAAACTGTTTTTT. The encoded protein is CASSTGRVDEKLFF. The rearrangement joins TRBV5-5 to TRBJ1-4; D gene ambiguous. V was trimmed by 4 bases and J by 6 bases, leaving 13 bases between them. The CDR3 sequence is 14 residues long. Per germline, CDR1 SGHKS and CDR2 YYEKEE (reference sequence).

The rearrangement joins TRBV2 to TRBJ1-5; the match to TRBD1 covers 7 bases. CDR1 is SNHLY and CDR2 is FYNNEI in the germline V gene. The junction had 4 bases not matched to a gene; V was cut back by 6 bases and J by 8 bases. The CDR3 runs to 12 residues. The CDR3 reads CASSLQGKPQHF. The CDR3 DNA sequence: TGTGCCAGCAGCCTACAGGGGAAGCCCCAGCATTTT.

The CDR3 bases are TGCAGCGTTAGACTAGCGGGGGGCGGTGAGCAGTTCTTC. Its translation is CSVRLAGGGEQFF. V gene TRBV29-1 combines with J gene TRBJ2-1; 13 nucleotides align to TRBD2. CDR1 is SQVTM, CDR2 ANQGSEA, per germline. The CDR3 consists of 13 residues. The V segment lost 5 bases and the J segment 9 bases; nucleotides outside the gene matches: 4.

The chain couples TRBV5-1 to TRBJ1-2; D is unresolved. Germline CDR1 is SGHRS and CDR2 is YFSETQ. This CDR3 is 13 amino acids long. Trimming stripped 4 bases from V and 4 bases from J, with 11 bases between. The CDR3 spells CASSLEGSYGYTF. The CDR3 DNA reads TGCGCCAGCAGCCTGGAAGGCAGCTATGGCTACACCTTC.

The V and J genes are TRBV30 and TRBJ2-7; TRBD1 agrees at 10 bases. CDR1 is GTSNPN and CDR2 is SVGIG in the germline V gene (reference sequence). This CDR3 has 15 residues. V trimming: 2 bases; J trimming: 5 bases; junction bases outside the gene matches: 9. CDR3 protein: CAWSSGQGLGHEQYF. CDR3 sequence (DNA): TGTGCCTGGAGTTCGGGACAGGGGTTAGGCCACGAGCAGTACTTC.

This chain connects TRBV15 to TRBJ1-5; D remains unclear. Trimming left V 0 bases short and J 3 bases short, with 12 bases between. The CDR3 loop spans 16 amino acids. Germline-derived CDR1 and CDR2 are LNHNV and YYDKDF (reference sequence). CDR3 nucleotide sequence: TGTGCCACCAGCAGAGAAGAGGTGGCGATCAATCAGCCCCAGCATTTT. Its translation: CATSREEVAINQPQHF.

The chain is built from TRBV27 and TRBJ2-7; 7 bases align to TRBD1. The CDR3 covers 15 residues. Trimming at V came to 6 bases and at J to 6 bases, leaving 14 bases not matched to a gene. Germline V gene data show CDR1 as MNHEY and CDR2 as SMNVEV (reference sequence). CDR3 amino acids: CASRPTGTVTSEQYF. The DNA for the CDR3 is TGTGCCAGCAGACCCACCGGGACAGTGACGTCCGAGCAGTACTTC.

This chain uses TRBV19 with TRBJ2-3, with unresolved D. V lost 6 bases and J 2 bases, leaving 12 bases between the germline ends. The V gene's germline CDR1 is LNHDA and CDR2 SQIVND (reference sequence). The CDR3 spans 14 residues. CDR3 bases: TGTGCCAGTAGCCTTCGGCAGACCACAGATACGCAGTATTTT. Its translation is CASSLRQTTDTQYF.

The V call is TRBV7-9, the J call TRBJ1-5; D is undetermined. Per the germline V gene, CDR1 is SEHNR and CDR2 is FQNEAQ (reference sequence). The V and J ends lost 1 base and 3 bases respectively, with 7 bases between them. The CDR3 spans 14 residues. CDR3 protein: CASSLGAFNQPQHF. In DNA, the CDR3 is TGTGCCAGCAGCTTAGGTGCCTTCAATCAGCCCCAGCATTTT.

The V and J genes are TRBV19 and TRBJ1-5; a possible D gene is TRBD1 (5 bases). CDR3 length equals 14 residues. Between the trimmed V and J ends, which lost 6 bases and 4 bases, there was a span of 13 bases. Germline V gives CDR1 LNHDA, CDR2 SQIVND (reference sequence). The DNA of the CDR3 is TGTGCCAGTAGCCCCGACAGAACGAATCAGCCCCAGCATTTT. This translates into CASSPDRTNQPQHF.

V gene TRBV7-2 combines with J gene TRBJ2-7, with D perhaps TRBD1 (6 bases). The CDR3 consists of 13 residues. The V end lost 2 bases, the J end lost 4 bases, and 9 bases lay between the germline ends. Germline V gene data show CDR1 as SGHTA and CDR2 as FQGNSA. The CDR3 spells CASSLNREYEQYF. The CDR3 DNA follows: TGTGCCAGCAGCTTAAACAGGGAATACGAGCAGTACTTC.

The chain links TRBV2 to TRBJ1-2; TRBD1 matches at 7 bases. Germline trimming cut 5 bases from V and 8 bases from J; bases unmatched to any gene: 14. CDR1 is SNHLY, CDR2 FYNNEI, per germline. The CDR3 contains 15 residues. This CDR3 is CASSPQLGTAKGYTF. Here the CDR3 DNA reads TGTGCCAGCAGTCCACAACTTGGGACAGCTAAAGGCTACACCTTC.

The rearrangement joins TRBV11-1 to TRBJ2-5; D gene uncertain. The V end was cut by 7 bases, the J end by 5 bases, with 17 bases between. Germline V lookup: CDR1 SGHAT, CDR2 FQDESV (reference sequence). This CDR3 comprises 14 residues. In DNA, the CDR3 is TGTGCCAGCAACCCTCGAATGGGTTTGGAGACCCAGTACTTC. Encoded protein: CASNPRMGLETQYF. The entire variable domain, with the rest obtained from reference TRBV11-1 and TRBJ2-5, is as follows: EAEVAQSPRYKITEKSQAVAFWCDPISGHATLYWYRQILGQGPELLVQFQDESVVDDSQLPKDRFSAERLKGVDSTLKIQPAELGDSAMYLCASNPRMGLETQYFGPGTRLLVL.

This chain uses TRBV29-1 with TRBJ1-4; TRBD1 matches at 8 bases. The germline V gene has CDR1 SQVTM and CDR2 ANQGSEA. Unmatched junction bases numbered 5, after V lost 5 bases and J lost 6 bases. The CDR3 runs 13 residues. CDR3 sequence (DNA): TGCAGCGTTCAGGGGGCGTGGGATGAAAAACTGTTTTTT. It translates to CSVQGAWDEKLFF.

The chain recombines TRBV5-4 with TRBJ2-6; the D call may be TRBD1 or TRBD2 (5 bases each). Trimming stripped 0 bases from V and 0 bases from J, with 13 bases between. The germline gives CDR1 SGHNT, CDR2 YYREEE (reference sequence). CDR3 size: 18 residues. The CDR3 DNA is TGTGCCAGCAGCTTGGTGAGGGGCTCTTACTCTGGGGCCAACGTCCTGACTTTC. This codes for CASSLVRGSYSGANVLTF.

The chain is built from TRBV18 and TRBJ2-5, with 11 bases lining up with TRBD1. The germline gives CDR1 KGHSH, CDR2 LQKENI. The trim removed 3 bases at V and 5 bases at J, leaving 5 bases unmatched. The CDR3 consists of 15 residues. The CDR3 DNA reads TGTGCCAGCTCACCGCGGACAGGGGGCATGGAGACCCAGTACTTC. It encodes CASSPRTGGMETQYF. Full variable domain (outside the CDR3, taken from reference TRBV18 and TRBJ2-5): NAGVMQNPRHLVRRRGQEARLRCSPMKGHSHVYWYRQLPEEGLKFMVYLQKENIIDESGMPKERFSAEFPKEGPSILRIQQVVRGDSAAYFCASSPRTGGMETQYFGPGTRLLVL.

Here the CDR3 reads CSVGQGDYGYTF. The CDR3 bases are TGCAGCGTTGGGCAGGGGGATTATGGCTACACCTTC. This chain uses TRBV29-1 with TRBJ1-2; 7 positions match TRBD1. Trimming took 4 bases from V and 5 from J; bases not matched to a gene: 4. This CDR3 spans 12 amino acids. The germline CDR1 and CDR2 sequences are SQVTM and ANQGSEA.

This chain uses TRBV28 with TRBJ2-5; 10 nucleotides agree with TRBD1. V shed 6 bases and J 4 bases; nucleotides not matched to a gene: 8. The germline gives CDR1 MDHEN, CDR2 SYDVKM. The CDR3 length is 15 residues. The CDR3 DNA follows: TGTGCCAGCAGCCGGGACAGGGGCTTAACAGAGACCCAGTACTTC. The encoded protein is CASSRDRGLTETQYF.

The chain uses TRBV7-2 and TRBJ1-5; D gene uncertain. This CDR3 spans 15 amino acids. Germline V CDR1 and CDR2: SGHTA, FQGNSA. V gave up 1 base and J gave up 3 bases, with 10 bases separating them. The CDR3 DNA reads as TGTGCCAGCAGCTTAGATAGTGGTGTCAATCAGCCCCAGCATTTT. Encoded protein: CASSLDSGVNQPQHF.

This chain connects TRBV4-2 to TRBJ2-7; 7 bases align to TRBD2. Germline loops: CDR1 LGHNA, CDR2 YNFKEQ. This CDR3 has 16 amino acids. Unmatched junction bases numbered 9, after V lost 1 base and J lost 3 bases. The CDR3 bases are TGTGCCAGCAGCCAAGGGGGTCTAGCGGACTACTACGAGCAGTACTTC. Translated, it gives CASSQGGLADYYEQYF.

The chain has TRBV15 and TRBJ2-1; D is uncertain. CDR3 length: 14 residues. In germline, CDR1 is LNHNV, CDR2 YYDKDF (reference sequence). V was pared by 1 base and J by 8 bases, with 12 bases between. Here the CDR3 DNA reads TGTGCCACCAGCAGAGTGAGAGAAACCCATGAGCAGTTCTTC. Encoded protein: CATSRVRETHEQFF.

V gene TRBV5-5 combines with J gene TRBJ1-4; 11 positions match TRBD1. Germline lookup yields CDR1 SGHKS and CDR2 YYEKEE (reference sequence). The J segment lost 1 base and the V segment lost 5 bases, leaving 4 bases of the junction unmatched. The CDR3 covers 16 residues. The CDR3 reads CASSTGQGETNEKLFF. In DNA form, the CDR3 reads TGTGCCAGCAGTACGGGACAGGGGGAAACTAATGAAAAACTGTTTTTT.

The chain combines TRBV27 with TRBJ1-1; tentatively, D is TRBD1 (5 bases). The CDR3 has 14 amino acids. Trimming took 5 bases from V and 1 from J, leaving 11 bases between them. CDR1 and CDR2 from the germline V gene are MNHEY and SMNVEV (reference sequence). The CDR3 nucleotides are TGTGCCAGCAGTCCCCGGGGGGAGAACACTGAAGCTTTCTTT. This encodes CASSPRGENTEAFF.